These 20 T cell receptor beta chains share one sample of origin, sequenced in a study of CD8 T cells in ankylosing spondylitis. TCRdb reprocessed the 5' RACE reads via MiXCR and lists one record per CDR3 protein. Counted here are more than 600,000 distinct CDR3 sequences, 15% to 20% occurring once; the ten biggest clones make up around 19%. Their antigens are not known. Study-level results: What seemed typical of ankylosing spondylitis blood was a TCR beta motif built from several highly homologous variants.

Sequences were obtained from blood, either unsorted or a sorted T cell fraction (not recorded which). These receptors were obtained from a male donor with ankylosing spondylitis.

This clonotype appeared a few times. The V call is TRBV12-3 or TRBV12-4, the J call TRBJ2-1; 7 bases fit TRBD1. The CDR3 runs 15 residues. The J segment lost 10 bases and the V segment lost 6 bases, leaving 15 bases of the junction unmatched. The CDR3 sequence is CASSQGGGPGKEQFF. In nucleotides, the CDR3 is TGTGCCAGCAGCCAAGGGGGCGGGCCTGGGAAAGAGCAGTTCTTC.

This rearrangement joins TRBV7-3 to TRBJ2-1; 9 nucleotides line up with TRBD1. V lost 6 bases and J lost 10; bases outside the gene matches: 4. CDR3 length: 12 amino acids. Germline V gene lookup returns CDR1 SGHTA and CDR2 FQGTGA. The CDR3 loop is CASSFGQGEQFF. DNA for the CDR3: TGTGCCAGCAGTTTCGGACAGGGGGAGCAGTTCTTC.

J is TRBJ1-4 and V is TRBV9; no definite D call. This CDR3 spans 13 amino acids. Deletions cut 4 bases from V and 8 bases from J, with 12 bases between. Germline CDR1 reads SGDLS; CDR2 reads YYNGEE. Here the CDR3 reads CASSSPRGEKLFF. As DNA, the CDR3 is TGTGCCAGCAGCTCGCCCCGTGGGGAAAAACTGTTTTTT.

There are a few counts of this clonotype. The chain uses TRBV20-1 and TRBJ2-3; 8 positions agree with TRBD1. After removal of 3 bases from V and 2 bases from J, the junction contained 10 bases not matched to a gene. This CDR3 spans 16 amino acids. Germline CDR1 DFQATT, CDR2 SNEGSKA (reference sequence). The CDR3 here is CSASPQGAGPTDTQYF. DNA for the CDR3: TGCAGTGCTAGCCCCCAGGGGGCGGGACCCACAGATACGCAGTATTTT.

The chain couples TRBV7-7 to TRBJ2-7; a weak D match, TRBD2 (6 bases). Per germline, CDR1 SSHAT and CDR2 FNYEAQ (reference sequence). Trimming removed 1 base from V and 0 bases from J, with 10 bases in between. The CDR3 consists of 15 residues. CDR3 bases: TGTGCCAGCAGCTTAGAGGAGGGTCCCTCCTACGAGCAGTACTTC. Its translation is CASSLEEGPSYEQYF.

Only a few counts were recorded for this clonotype. The chain has TRBV12-3 or TRBV12-4 and TRBJ2-7; 10 bases are a match to TRBD2. Unmatched junction bases numbered 3, after V lost 0 bases and J lost 1 base. The CDR3 covers 16 residues. The CDR3 sequence is CASSLALGLASYEQYF. The CDR3 DNA reads TGTGCCAGCAGTTTAGCGCTGGGACTAGCGTCCTACGAGCAGTACTTC.

This clonotype was seen only a few times. This rearrangement joins TRBV4-2 to TRBJ2-5; D is uncertain. The CDR3 runs to 13 residues. Germline values: CDR1 LGHNA, CDR2 YNFKEQ. The V gene lost 0 bases and the J gene lost 6 bases, with 8 bases spanning the gap. CDR3 in amino acids: CASSQEGYQTQYF. As DNA, the CDR3 is TGTGCCAGCAGCCAAGAGGGCTACCAGACCCAGTACTTC.

This clonotype was picked up a small number of times. The chain recombines TRBV7-8 with TRBJ1-1; 11 bases align to TRBD1. This CDR3 region has 18 residues. Germline V CDR1 and CDR2: SGHVS, FQNEAQ. After removal of 5 bases from V and 0 bases from J, the junction contained 11 bases not matched to a gene. As DNA, the CDR3 is TGTGCCAGCAGCATTCCGGGACAGGGGGTGCGAATGAACACTGAAGCTTTCTTT. Translated: CASSIPGQGVRMNTEAFF.

This clonotype was picked up a small number of times. CDR3 bases: TGTGCCAGCAAAACTAGCGGAACTCAAGAGACCCAGTACTTC. Its protein product is CASKTSGTQETQYF. This chain uses TRBV2 with TRBJ2-5, with 8 bases that match TRBD2. Trimming at V came to 7 bases and at J to 2 bases, leaving 6 bases not matched to a gene. This CDR3 spans 14 amino acids. Per germline, CDR1 SNHLY and CDR2 FYNNEI. Full variable domain (outside the CDR3, taken from reference TRBV2 and TRBJ2-5): EPEVTQTPSHQVTQMGQEVILRCVPISNHLYFYWYRQILGQKVEFLVSFYNNEISEKSEIFDDQFSVERPDGSNFTLKIRSTKLEDSAMYFCASKTSGTQETQYFGPGTRLLVL.

This clonotype turned up a few times. CDR3 bases: TGCAGTGGGGAGGGGGGCCGAACCATGAACACTGAAGCTTTCTTT. Its translation is CSGEGGRTMNTEAFF. The chain is built from TRBV20-1 and TRBJ1-1; maybe TRBD1 (6 bases). Per germline, CDR1 DFQATT and CDR2 SNEGSKA (reference sequence). The V end was cut by 7 bases, the J end by 0 bases, with 18 bases between. The CDR3 is 15 residues long.

This clonotype turned up a few times. For the CDR3, the DNA is TGTGCCAGCAGCTTAGTGTCGGGGGGGTCCTACAATGAGCAGTTCTTC. It is translated as CASSLVSGGSYNEQFF. The V and J genes are TRBV7-8 and TRBJ2-1, with 8 nucleotides matching TRBD2. The CDR3 loop spans 16 amino acids. V trimming: 1 base; J trimming: 1 base; junction bases outside the gene matches: 3. Germline CDR1 SGHVS, CDR2 FQNEAQ. The entire variable domain, with the rest obtained from reference TRBV7-8 and TRBJ2-1, is as follows: GAGVSQSPRYKVAKRGQDVALRCDPISGHVSLFWYQQALGQGPEFLTYFQNEAQLDKSGLPSDRFFAERPEGSVSTLKIQRTQQEDSAVYLCASSLVSGGSYNEQFFGPGTRLTVL.

The chain is built from TRBV24-1 and TRBJ2-1, with TRBD2 matching over 8 bases. Germline V lookup: CDR1 KGHDR, CDR2 SFDVKD. With 5 bases clipped from V and 4 bases from J, the junction kept 12 bases outside the gene matches. The CDR3 totals 17 residues. DNA for the CDR3: TGTGCCACCAGTGCGGGGTTGAGCGGGGGCCCTTACAATGAGCAGTTCTTC. Its protein is CATSAGLSGGPYNEQFF.

There are many counts of this clonotype. V is TRBV12-3 or TRBV12-4 and J is TRBJ2-7; no reliable D call. Trimming removed 3 bases at V and 6 bases at J, with 9 bases between. This CDR3 spans 12 amino acids. The CDR3 sequence is CASSFEVGEQYF. CDR3 nucleotides: TGTGCCAGCAGTTTTGAGGTTGGCGAGCAGTACTTC.

The chain has TRBV2 and TRBJ1-5; D possibly corresponds to TRBD1 (5 bases). Germline V gene sequence: CDR1 SNHLY, CDR2 FYNNEI. Trimming cost V 4 bases and J 1 base, with 20 bases left between them. This CDR3 is built from 18 residues. The CDR3 loop is CASSGRQTNYMSNQPQHF. As DNA, the CDR3 is TGTGCCAGCAGTGGCAGACAGACGAACTACATGAGCAATCAGCCCCAGCATTTT.

This chain uses TRBV4-1 with TRBJ2-1; TRBD2 matches 8 bases. This CDR3 is built from 14 residues. Trimming removed 0 bases from V and 9 bases from J; junction bases left unmatched: 4. Germline CDR1 and CDR2: MGHRA and YSYEKL. The CDR3 DNA reads as TGCGCCAGCAGCCAAGATGCGGGGGGCGGTGAGCAGTTCTTC. This codes for CASSQDAGGGEQFF.

This clonotype turned up a few times. The V call is TRBV10-3, the J call TRBJ2-2; D tentatively reads TRBD1 or TRBD2 (5 bases each). Between the trimmed V and J ends, which lost 6 bases and 1 base, there was a span of 12 bases. The germline V gene has CDR1 ENHRY and CDR2 SYGVKD. The CDR3 has 15 residues. In DNA form, the CDR3 reads TGTGCCATCAGGGGGGTACTAGAGAACACCGGGGAGCTGTTTTTT. It translates to CAIRGVLENTGELFF.

At least ten counts were recorded for this clonotype. The DNA of the CDR3 is TGTGCCAGCACCCCAAGGGAAAATAACTATGGCTACACCTTC. This translates into CASTPRENNYGYTF. The gene calls are TRBV12-3 or TRBV12-4 and TRBJ1-2; D ambiguous. This CDR3 is 14 amino acids long. V was clipped by 7 bases and J by 1 base, with 13 bases between them.

This clonotype was picked up a small number of times. The chain uses TRBV7-9 and TRBJ1-1; D is unresolved. The V end was cut by 1 base, the J end by 7 bases, with 16 bases between. Germline lookup yields CDR1 SEHNR and CDR2 FQNEAQ (reference sequence). This CDR3 comprises 15 residues. CDR3 region: CASSLVVSRFGEAFF. The CDR3 nucleotides are TGTGCCAGCAGCTTAGTTGTCTCGCGGTTTGGTGAAGCTTTCTTT.

This sequence joins TRBV7-9 and TRBJ2-4; TRBD1 aligns across 7 bases. Per the germline V gene, CDR1 is SEHNR and CDR2 is FQNEAQ (reference sequence). The CDR3 covers 13 residues. V lost 4 bases and J lost 11; bases outside the gene matches: 8. The CDR3 bases are TGTGCCAGCAGCTGGGGTGGGACAGATTTTCAGTACTTC. Translated: CASSWGGTDFQYF. The whole variable domain, remainder taken from reference TRBV7-9 and TRBJ2-4, is DTGVSQNPRHKITKRGQNVTFRCDPISEHNRLYWYRQTLGQGPEFLTYFQNEAQLEKSRLLSDRFSAERPKGSFSTLEIQRTEQGDSAMYLCASSWGGTDFQYFGAGTRLSVL.

This clonotype was detected a few times. This chain connects TRBV29-1 to TRBJ2-1, with TRBD1 as a possible D gene (5 bases). Germline V CDR1 and CDR2: SQVTM, ANQGSEA. The CDR3 contains 12 residues. V gave up 7 bases and J gave up 8 bases, with 15 bases separating them. The CDR3 region is CSGRGRLYEQFF. The CDR3 nucleotides are TGCAGCGGTAGGGGTCGATTATATGAGCAGTTCTTC.